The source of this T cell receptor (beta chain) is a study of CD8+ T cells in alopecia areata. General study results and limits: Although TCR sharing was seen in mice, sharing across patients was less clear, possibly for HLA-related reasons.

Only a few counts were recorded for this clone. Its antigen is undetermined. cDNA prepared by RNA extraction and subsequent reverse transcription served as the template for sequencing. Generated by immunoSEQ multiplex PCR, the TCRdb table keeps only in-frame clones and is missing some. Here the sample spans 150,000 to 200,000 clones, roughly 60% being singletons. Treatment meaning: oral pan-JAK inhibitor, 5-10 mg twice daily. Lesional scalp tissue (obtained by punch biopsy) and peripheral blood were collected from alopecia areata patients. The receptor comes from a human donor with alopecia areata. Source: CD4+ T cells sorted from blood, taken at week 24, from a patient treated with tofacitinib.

CDR3 DNA: TGTGCCAGCAGCCAATTCCCAGGGGGCGAGCAGTACTTC. Its translation: CASSQFPGGEQYF. V gene TRBV14 combines with J gene TRBJ2-7; TRBD1 matches 7 bases. Germline loops: CDR1 SGHDN, CDR2 FVKESK. This CDR3 is 13 amino acids long. The V segment lost 2 bases and the J segment 6 bases; nucleotides outside the gene matches: 4.